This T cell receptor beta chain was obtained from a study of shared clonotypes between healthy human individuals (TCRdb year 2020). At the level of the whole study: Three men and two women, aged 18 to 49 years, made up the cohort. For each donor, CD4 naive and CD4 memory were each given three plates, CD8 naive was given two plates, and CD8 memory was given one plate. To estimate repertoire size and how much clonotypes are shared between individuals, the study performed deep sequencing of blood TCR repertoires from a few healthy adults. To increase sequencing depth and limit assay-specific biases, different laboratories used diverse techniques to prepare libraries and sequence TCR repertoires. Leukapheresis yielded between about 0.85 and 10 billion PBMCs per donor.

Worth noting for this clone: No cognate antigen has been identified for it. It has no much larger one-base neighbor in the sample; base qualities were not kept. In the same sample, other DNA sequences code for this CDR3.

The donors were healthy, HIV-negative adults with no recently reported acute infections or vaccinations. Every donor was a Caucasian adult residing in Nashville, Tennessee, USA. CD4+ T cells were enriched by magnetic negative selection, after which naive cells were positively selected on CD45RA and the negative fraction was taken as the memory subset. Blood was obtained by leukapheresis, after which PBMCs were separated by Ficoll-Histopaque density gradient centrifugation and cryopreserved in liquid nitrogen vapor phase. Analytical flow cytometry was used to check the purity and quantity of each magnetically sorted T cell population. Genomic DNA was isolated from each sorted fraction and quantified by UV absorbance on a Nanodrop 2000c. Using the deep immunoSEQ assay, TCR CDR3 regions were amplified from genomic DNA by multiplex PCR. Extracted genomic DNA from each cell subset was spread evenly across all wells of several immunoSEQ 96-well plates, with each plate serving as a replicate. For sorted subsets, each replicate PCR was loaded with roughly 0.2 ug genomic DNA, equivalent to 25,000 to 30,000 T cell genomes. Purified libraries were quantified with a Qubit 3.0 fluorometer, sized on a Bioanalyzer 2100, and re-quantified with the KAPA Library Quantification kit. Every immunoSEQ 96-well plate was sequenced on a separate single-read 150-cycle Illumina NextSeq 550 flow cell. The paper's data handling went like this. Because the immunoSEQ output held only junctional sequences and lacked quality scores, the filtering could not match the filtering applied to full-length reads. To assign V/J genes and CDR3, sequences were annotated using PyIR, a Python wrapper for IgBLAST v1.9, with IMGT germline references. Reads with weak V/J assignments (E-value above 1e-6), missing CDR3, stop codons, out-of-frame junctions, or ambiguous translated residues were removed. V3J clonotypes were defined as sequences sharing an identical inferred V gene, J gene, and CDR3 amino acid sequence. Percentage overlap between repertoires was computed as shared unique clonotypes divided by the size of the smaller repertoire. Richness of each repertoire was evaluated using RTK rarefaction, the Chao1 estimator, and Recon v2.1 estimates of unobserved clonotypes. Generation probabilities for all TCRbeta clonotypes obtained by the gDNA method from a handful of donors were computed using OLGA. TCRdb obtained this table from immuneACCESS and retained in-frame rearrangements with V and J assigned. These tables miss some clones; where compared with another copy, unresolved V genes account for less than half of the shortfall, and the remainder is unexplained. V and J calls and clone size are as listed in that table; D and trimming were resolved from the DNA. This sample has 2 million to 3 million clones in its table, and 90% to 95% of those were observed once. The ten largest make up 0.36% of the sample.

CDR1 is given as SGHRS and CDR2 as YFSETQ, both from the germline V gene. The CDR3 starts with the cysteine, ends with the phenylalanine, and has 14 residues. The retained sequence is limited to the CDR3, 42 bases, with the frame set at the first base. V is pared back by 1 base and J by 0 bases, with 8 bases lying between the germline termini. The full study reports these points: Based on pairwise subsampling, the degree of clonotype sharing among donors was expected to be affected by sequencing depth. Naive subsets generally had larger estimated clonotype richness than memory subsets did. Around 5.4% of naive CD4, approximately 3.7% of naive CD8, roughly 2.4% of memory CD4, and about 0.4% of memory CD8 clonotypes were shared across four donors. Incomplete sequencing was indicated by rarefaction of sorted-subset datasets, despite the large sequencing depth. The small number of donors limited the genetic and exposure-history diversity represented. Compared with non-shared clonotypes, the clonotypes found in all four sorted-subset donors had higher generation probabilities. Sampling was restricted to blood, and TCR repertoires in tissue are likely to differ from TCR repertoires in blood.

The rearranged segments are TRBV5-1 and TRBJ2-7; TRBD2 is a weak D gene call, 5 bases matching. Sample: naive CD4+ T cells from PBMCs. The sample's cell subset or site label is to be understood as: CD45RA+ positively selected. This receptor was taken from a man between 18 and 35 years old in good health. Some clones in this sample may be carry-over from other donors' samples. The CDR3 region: CASSLRAGSYEQYF. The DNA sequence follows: TGCGCCAGCAGCTTGAGGGCGGGCTCCTACGAGCAGTACTTC.